A selection of T cell receptor beta chains follows, all from one sample in a study of blood T cell repertoires in COVID-19. Assay: immunoSEQ multiplex PCR; the TCRdb copy retains only in-frame clones and omits some. The sample lists about 430,000 clones, over 75% occurring once. The sequenced material came from PBMCs or T cells enriched from blood (not recorded which). These TCRs come from a man aged 25 to 45 who had recovered from COVID-19. CDR3s include the opening cysteine and the closing phenylalanine or tryptophan. A D gene is named only where the DNA matches it firmly. Clone size, where shown, is once, few, many, or a class for clones that have expanded.

cdr3_nt	cdr3_aa	j_call	d_call	cdr3_length	clone_size	v_call
TGTGCCAGCAGTTTGCGCGGGGCTCCGGGTGCTTTCTTT	CASSLRGAPGAFF	TRBJ1-1	-	13	-	TRBV27
TGTGCCAGTAGTCCCCTCCCCGGACAGGGTAGCAATCAGCCCCAGCATTTT	CASSPLPGQGSNQPQHF	TRBJ1-5	TRBD1	17	few	TRBV19
TGTGCCAGCAATGCGGAAGGGGCCTACGAGCAGTACTTC	CASNAEGAYEQYF	TRBJ2-7	-	13	-	TRBV28
TGTGCCAGCAGGCCGGGACAGGGGCGCAATCAGCCCCAGCATTTT	CASRPGQGRNQPQHF	TRBJ1-5	TRBD1	15	few	TRBV27
TGCGCCAGCAGCAGACAGTCCAATGAGAATGAGCAGTTCTTC	CASSRQSNENEQFF	TRBJ2-1	-	14	-	TRBV5-1
TGTGCCAGCAGCTCCAAGGACAGGGGCGCAACAGAGACCCAGTACTTC	CASSSKDRGATETQYF	TRBJ2-5	TRBD1	16	-	TRBV7-9
TGCAGCGTTGGTACTATACAGGGGGCATGGGGCTACACCTTC	CSVGTIQGAWGYTF	TRBJ1-2	TRBD1	14	-	TRBV29-1
TGTGCCTGGAGTGTACCACGGCGGGGAAAACTGTTTTTT	CAWSVPRRGKLFF	TRBJ1-4	-	13	-	TRBV30
TGTGCCAGCAGAGAACGACTAGCGGGAGCCACAGATACGCAGTATTTT	CASRERLAGATDTQYF	TRBJ2-3	TRBD2	16	-	TRBV9
TGTGCCAGCAGTTACTCGGACTCAAACGAGCAGTACTTC	CASSYSDSNEQYF	TRBJ2-7	-	13	-	TRBV6-5
TGTGCCAGCAGCGTGACTAGCGGGTGGGATGAGCAGTTCTTC	CASSVTSGWDEQFF	TRBJ2-1	TRBD2	14	-	TRBV28
TGTGCCTGGGCCCGCGGAGCCGGTGAGCAGTTCTTC	CAWARGAGEQFF	TRBJ2-1	-	12	-	TRBV30
TGTGCCAGCAGCTTTTGGGCAGGTCAAGAGACCCAGTACTTC	CASSFWAGQETQYF	TRBJ2-5	-	14	-	TRBV5-5
TGTGCCAGCAGCGGTGACGGACTAGCCCATGAGCAGTTCTTC	CASSGDGLAHEQFF	TRBJ2-1	TRBD2	14	-	TRBV9
TGTGCCAGCAGCCCGATGAGGGTAGGCGAGCAGTTCTTC	CASSPMRVGEQFF	TRBJ2-1	-	13	-	TRBV14
TGTGCCAGCAGTTTGACAGGGTGGTCCGATGGCTACACCTTC	CASSLTGWSDGYTF	TRBJ1-2	TRBD1	14	-	TRBV2
TGTGCCAGCAGCCCGCCCCTAAGCTACGAGCAGTACTTC	CASSPPLSYEQYF	TRBJ2-7	-	13	-	TRBV7-9